This TCR beta chain emerged from a study of T cell responses to AZD1222 COVID-19 vaccine listed by TCRdb under 2021. As for the study more broadly: AZD1222 recipients whose second dose came at about 4 weeks and those whose second dose came at about 12 weeks were combined into one group, since spike-specific TCR depth and breadth did not differ between the two schedules. TCR sequencing covered about 230 trial participants: 200 to 220 given two doses of AZD1222 and about 26 given two doses of MenACWY control vaccine. Trial participants were enrolled by age into 18-55, 56-69 and 70-plus year subgroups, with about 150, 27 and 61 TCR-sequenced participants respectively. Broader findings and caveats from the paper: In the small 56-69-year group, the increase in depth fell short of significance, most likely because of low power. A significant rise in spike-specific TCR breadth and depth was observed after two AZD1222 doses relative to day 0 and relative to MenACWY recipients. Because no samples from the day 14 peak response were available, repertoires could be characterized only after the peak T cell response. Only six or seven AZD1222 recipients were SARS-CoV-2 seropositive at baseline, limiting conclusions about previously exposed vaccinees. CD4 TCRs associated with the vaccine covered the entire spike protein, and the dominant responses were in regions 160-218 and 743-854. Reportedly, close to half of the unique spike-specific TCRs recognized epitopes lying outside the regions that are mutated in the B.1.351 and B.1.1.7 variants. Participants were mostly white British, with more females than males. The authors suggested clonal diversity may have been underestimated.

According to the study, the label for this sample's time point signals: baseline before first vaccination. Vaccinee samples came from UK trials COV001 and COV002, including a single-blind randomized controlled phase 2/3 trial of AZD1222 (ChAdOx1 nCoV-19) in healthy adults. Trial participant PBMC samples were collected at day 0 and day 28 after the second dose for TCRbeta chain sequencing. The CDR3 runs 14 amino acids, cysteine and phenylalanine included. Solely the CDR3 DNA is kept, with 42 bases framed from the first base. CDR1 and CDR2, per the germline V gene, are SNHLY and FYNNEI. V is pared back by 3 bases and J by 0 bases, with 6 bases lying between the germline termini. Regarding this clone: Which antigen it targets is not known. No quality values exist for individual bases; no much larger clone is one base distant.

The CDR3 regions of human TCRbeta chains were analyzed by immunosequencing. In the original analysis: TCRs in the repertoires were compared against a reference library of SARS-CoV-2-specific TCRs that had been generated with the MIRA antigen-specificity platform. Breadth meant the fraction of unique TCRs that were SARS-CoV-2-associated, whereas depth meant the fraction of total T cells that were SARS-CoV-2-associated. Using the MIRA data, each spike-specific TCR was assigned both to the spike region to which the TCR was reactive and to a CD4 or CD8 class. Log10-transformed breadth and depth values were compared by one-way ANOVA with Sidak's multiple comparisons tests. Sourced from immuneACCESS, this table was stored by TCRdb with only in-frame sequences that have V and J called. A share of the clones is absent; for the studies checked, an unresolved V gene accounts for under half, and the remainder has no known explanation. The V and J calls and clone size are taken from that table; D and trimming were inferred from the DNA. The sample profile shows 110,000 to 150,000 clones; approximately 83% of them were found once. The ten top clones hold over 7% of the sample.

Sequenced material: peripheral blood, taken on day 0 of AZD1222 vaccination. This sequence originates from an adult in good health. The rearranged segments are TRBV2 and TRBJ1-3; the D gene is unclear. The CDR3 protein: CASSEGFSGNTIYF. The nucleotide sequence is TGTGCCAGCAGTGAGGGCTTCTCTGGAAACACCATATATTTT.